This TCR beta chain was recovered during a study of blood T cells in healthy people across ages. Points from the study as a whole: Estimates drawn from one million T cells were deemed to understate diversity.

Deletions cut 5 bases from V and 7 bases from J, with 10 bases between. The germline V gene encodes CDR1 LGHDT and CDR2 YNNKEL (reference sequence). This CDR3 has 12 amino acids. Then a second PCR, running about 6 to 12 cycles, was carried out with a sample-barcoded 5' primer and a J-beta primer mix. TCRdb reprocessed the 5' RACE reads with MiXCR, giving one entry per CDR3 protein. The repertoire holds 1.2 million to 1.5 million distinct CDR3 sequences, approximately 59% seen once, with roughly 7% in the top ten. With respect to this clonotype: Its antigen is unknown.

Peripheral blood, roughly 9.3 milliliters per donor, was collected. This clonotype originated in a young man in good health. V and J are TRBV3-1 and TRBJ2-3, with D perhaps matching TRBD1 (6 bases). Specimen: blood. The CDR3 reads CASSLGHNTQYF. CDR3 nucleotides: TGTGCCAGCAGCTTGGGACACAATACGCAGTATTTT.